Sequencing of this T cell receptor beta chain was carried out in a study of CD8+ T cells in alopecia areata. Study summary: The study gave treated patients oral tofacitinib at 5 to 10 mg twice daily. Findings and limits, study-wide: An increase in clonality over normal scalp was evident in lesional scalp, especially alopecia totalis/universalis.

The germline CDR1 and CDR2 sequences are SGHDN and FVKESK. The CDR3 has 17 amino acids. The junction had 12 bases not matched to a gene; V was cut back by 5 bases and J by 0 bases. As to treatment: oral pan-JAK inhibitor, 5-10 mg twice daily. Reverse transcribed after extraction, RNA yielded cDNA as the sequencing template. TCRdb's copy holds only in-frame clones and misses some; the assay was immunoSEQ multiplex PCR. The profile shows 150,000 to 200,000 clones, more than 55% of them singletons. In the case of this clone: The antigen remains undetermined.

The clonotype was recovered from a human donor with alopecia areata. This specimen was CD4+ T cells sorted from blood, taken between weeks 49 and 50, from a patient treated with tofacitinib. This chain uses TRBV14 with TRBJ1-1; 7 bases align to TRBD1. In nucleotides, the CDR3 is TGTGCCAGCAGCACTTACAGGGGACGCGTTTTGAACACTGAAGCTTTCTTT. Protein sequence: CASSTYRGRVLNTEAFF.